The 24 T cell receptor beta chains given below trace back to one sample, sequenced in a study of cytomegalovirus exposure and HLA in healthy donors. The primer mix had 60 Vbeta and 13 Jbeta primers. Some clones are missing from TCRdb's copy, which holds only in-frame ones; the method was immunoSEQ multiplex PCR. The data show around 130,000 clones, almost 85% seen once. Sequencing was carried out using PBMCs. All receptors come from a woman aged 18 to 35 in good health and CMV-seronegative.

V gene TRBV29-1 combines with J gene TRBJ1-2, with D unclear. This CDR3 spans 9 amino acids. V was clipped by 3 bases and J by 6 bases, with 2 bases between them. CDR1 and CDR2 from the germline V gene are SQVTM and ANQGSEA. The CDR3 DNA reads TGCAGCGTTGACGATGGCTACACCTTC. This encodes CSVDDGYTF.

The chain carries TRBV5-4 and TRBJ2-7, with 7 bases lining up with TRBD1. This CDR3 contains 14 residues. CDR1 and CDR2 (germline): SGHNT, YYREEE (reference sequence). V was clipped by 4 bases and J by 5 bases; unmatched bases: 9. The DNA for the CDR3 is TGTGCCAGCAGCGACCGGACAGGCATGAACGAGCAGTACTTC. Translating it yields CASSDRTGMNEQYF. The full variable domain, rest sourced from reference TRBV5-4 and TRBJ2-7, is ETGVTQSPTHLIKTRGQQVTLRCSSQSGHNTVSWYQQALGQGPQFIFQYYREEENGRGNFPPRFSGLQFPNYSSELNVNALELDDSALYLCASSDRTGMNEQYFGPGTRLTVT.

In regard to this clone: One end of the junction fails to match germline, which may point to a read error. The genes are TRBV27 and TRBJ2-6; D perhaps matches TRBD1 (6 bases). CDR1 and CDR2 from the germline V gene are MNHEY and SMNVEV (reference sequence). This CDR3 spans 13 amino acids. CDR3 nucleotides: TGTGCCAGCAGCAGGCCAGGGGCCAACGGCCTGACTTTC. Translation gives CASSRPGANGLTF.

The V gene is TRBV11-1, the J gene TRBJ2-5; TRBD2 matches at 8 bases. Germline lookup yields CDR1 SGHAT and CDR2 FQDESV (reference sequence). This CDR3 contains 16 residues. The V gene end was trimmed by 5 bases and the J gene end by 1 base; junction bases not matched to a gene: 9. The CDR3 DNA follows: TGTGCCAGCAGCGGGCGGGGGGCAAGGGGCCAAGAGACCCAGTACTTC. Translation gives CASSGRGARGQETQYF.

The chain employs TRBV6-6 and TRBJ1-1; D is undetermined. The CDR3 runs 13 residues. Germline V CDR1 and CDR2: MNHNY, SVGAGI (reference sequence). V lost 6 bases and J 0 bases, leaving 8 bases between the germline ends. The CDR3 DNA reads TGTGCCAGCAGGCCCCAGATGAACACTGAAGCTTTCTTT. It specifies CASRPQMNTEAFF.

This clone was observed once. V and J are TRBV7-6 and TRBJ1-2; a weak D match, TRBD1 (6 bases). The CDR3 covers 17 residues. Germline V gene data show CDR1 as SGHVS and CDR2 as FNYEAQ. V gave up 2 bases and J gave up 6 bases, with 22 bases separating them. CDR3 nucleotides: TGTGCCAGCAGCTTACTTCCTGACAGGCCCCTTATCGATGGCTACACCTTC. This sequence encodes CASSLLPDRPLIDGYTF.

A note on this clone: This sample also contains other DNA sequences that code for the same CDR3. The chain joins TRBV19 to TRBJ1-1; the D is unclear. CDR3 length: 14 residues. The germline V gene encodes CDR1 LNHDA and CDR2 SQIVND (reference sequence). Trimming took off 7 bases at V and 6 bases at J, with 18 bases between the two ends. This CDR3 reads CASTDRPQTAEAFF. CDR3 coding DNA: TGTGCCAGTACGGATCGCCCCCAGACTGCTGAAGCTTTCTTT. Full variable domain (outside the CDR3, taken from reference TRBV19 and TRBJ1-1): DGGITQSPKYLFRKEGQNVTLSCEQNLNHDAMYWYRQDPGQGLRLIYYSQIVNDFQKGDIAEGYSVSREKKESFPLTVTSAQKNPTAFYLCASTDRPQTAEAFFGQGTRLTVV.

The genes are TRBV5-6 and TRBJ1-5; a possible D gene is TRBD1 (5 bases). The CDR3 runs 15 residues. The germline V and J ends were trimmed by 4 bases and 1 base, with 12 bases remaining between them. The germline CDR1 and CDR2 sequences are SGHDT and YYEEEE. CDR3 in amino acids: CASSRLQESNQPQHF. CDR3 DNA sequence: TGTGCCAGCAGCCGGTTACAGGAAAGCAATCAGCCCCAGCATTTT.

This sequence joins TRBV7-3 and TRBJ1-1; D gene ambiguous. CDR1 and CDR2 from the germline V gene are SGHTA and FQGTGA. The CDR3 runs to 12 residues. V was shortened by 0 bases and J by 8 bases, with 7 bases between the two germline ends. The CDR3 loop reads CASSLTRYEAFF. CDR3 in DNA: TGTGCCAGCAGCTTAACTCGGTACGAAGCTTTCTTT.

The chain has TRBV6-5 and TRBJ1-5; D ambiguous. The CDR3 loop spans 14 amino acids. V lost 6 bases to trimming and J lost 1 base, with 10 bases between them. Germline assignment: CDR1 MNHEY and CDR2 SVGAGI. This chain's CDR3 is CASRLLDSNQPQHF. Written as DNA, the CDR3 is TGTGCCAGCAGGCTCCTAGACAGCAATCAGCCCCAGCATTTT.

The gene calls are TRBV4-1 and TRBJ2-4; the D is unclear. In germline, CDR1 is MGHRA, CDR2 YSYEKL. Trimming took off 2 bases at V and 0 bases at J, with 8 bases between the two ends. CDR3 length equals 15 residues. The CDR3 DNA sequence: TGCGCCAGCAGCCAACTAGTCGGAGCCAAAAACATTCAGTACTTC. Translation: CASSQLVGAKNIQYF.

The table lists this clone with a count of one. This chain uses TRBV19 with TRBJ2-5, with TRBD1 matching 9 bases. The J segment lost 3 bases and the V segment lost 10 bases, leaving 6 bases of the junction unmatched. The germline CDR1 and CDR2 sequences are LNHDA and SQIVND (reference sequence). The CDR3 spans 13 residues. CDR3 DNA: TGTGCCACCGCCGGGACAGGGAAAGAGACCCAGTACTTC. This translates into CATAGTGKETQYF.

There are a few counts of this clone. The J gene is TRBJ2-1, the V gene TRBV11-3, with 8 bases that match TRBD2. The CDR3 runs 16 residues. Germline CDR1 and CDR2: SGHNT and YENEEA. V shed 1 base, J shed 1 base, and the junction held 3 bases outside the gene matches. CDR3 coding DNA: TGTGCCAGCAGCTTAGCGGGGGGGCAGTCCTACAATGAGCAGTTCTTC. It codes for CASSLAGGQSYNEQFF.

The sample holds a few counts of this clone. V is TRBV10-3 and J is TRBJ1-2; D is uncertain. The CDR3 is 14 amino acids. V was trimmed by 8 bases and J by 4 bases, leaving 17 bases between them. Germline CDR1 reads ENHRY; CDR2 reads SYGVKD. This CDR3 reads CAIRTSRSLYGYTF. CDR3 sequence (DNA): TGTGCCATCCGAACCTCCCGGAGTCTCTATGGCTACACCTTC.

V is TRBV29-1 and J is TRBJ2-2, with 10 bases matching TRBD1. J gave up 6 bases and V 6 bases, and 4 bases lay outside the gene matches. Germline values: CDR1 SQVTM, CDR2 ANQGSEA. The CDR3 covers 13 residues. The DNA for the CDR3 is TGCAGCGTGGGGACAGGGGAAGCCGGGGAGCTGTTTTTT. As protein: CSVGTGEAGELFF.

This clone was seen a handful of times. J is TRBJ2-1 and V is TRBV2, with 11 bases lining up with TRBD2. Trimming at V came to 4 bases and at J to 8 bases, leaving 10 bases not matched to a gene. This CDR3 is 16 amino acids long. Per the germline V gene, CDR1 is SNHLY and CDR2 is FYNNEI. The CDR3 sequence is CASSVVTSGRIDEQFF. CDR3 bases: TGTGCCAGCAGTGTCGTCACTAGCGGGAGAATCGATGAGCAGTTCTTC.

The rearrangement joins TRBV5-4 to TRBJ1-2, with 8 bases lining up with TRBD1. Germline loops: CDR1 SGHNT, CDR2 YYREEE (reference sequence). The CDR3 is made up of 14 amino acids. J gave up 7 bases and V 0 bases, and 5 bases lay outside the gene matches. The CDR3 DNA reads TGTGCCAGCAGCTTGGACAGGGGGGGCCGTGGCTACACCTTC. This codes for CASSLDRGGRGYTF.

The chain combines TRBV6-1 with TRBJ2-2; TRBD2 aligns across 14 bases. Germline V gene data show CDR1 as MNHNS and CDR2 as SASEGT. This CDR3 region has 16 residues. With V trimmed by 1 base and J by 5 bases, 0 bases remained unmatched. CDR3 protein: CASSEGTSGGTGELFF. CDR3 sequence (DNA): TGTGCCAGCAGTGAAGGGACTAGCGGGGGGACCGGGGAGCTGTTTTTT.

The chain links TRBV11-2 to TRBJ2-1; TRBD2 agrees at 10 bases. The CDR3 length is 15 residues. Germline V gene data show CDR1 as SGHAT and CDR2 as FQNNGV. The V gene end was trimmed by 2 bases and the J gene end by 15 bases; junction bases not matched to a gene: 13. In DNA form, the CDR3 reads TGTGCCAGCAGCTTACAGCTTAGCGGGGGGTCCCCCGCGTTCTTC. Its protein is CASSLQLSGGSPAFF.

The chain has TRBV2 and TRBJ1-3, with D hard to call. Per germline, CDR1 SNHLY and CDR2 FYNNEI. The CDR3 runs to 17 residues. Between the trimmed V and J ends, which lost 1 base and 6 bases, there was a span of 19 bases. CDR3 bases: TGTGCCAGCAGTGAAGGTGGAGGTTCGGCCCCTCTAAACACCATATATTTT. Translating gives CASSEGGGSAPLNTIYF.

This chain connects TRBV6-5 to TRBJ2-7, with 7 bases fitting TRBD1. The CDR3 is 14 amino acids. CDR1 MNHEY and CDR2 SVGAGI come from the germline V gene. V lost 6 bases, J lost 1 base, and 6 bases stayed unmatched. The CDR3 region has the DNA TGTGCCAGCAGCGAGGGCAGGGGGTCCTACGAGCAGTACTTC. Translated: CASSEGRGSYEQYF.

This clone has only one observation. The rearrangement uses TRBV18 and TRBJ1-1, with TRBD1 matching over 7 bases. The length of the CDR3 is 15 residues. CDR1 is KGHSH, CDR2 LQKENI, per germline. V dropped 1 base and J dropped 5; count of bases not matched to a gene: 7. The CDR3 loop reads CASSPRGTVGTEAFF. CDR3 DNA sequence: TGTGCCAGCTCACCACGAGGGACAGTTGGAACTGAAGCTTTCTTT. The variable domain in full, with the rest retrieved from reference TRBV18 and TRBJ1-1, is NAGVMQNPRHLVRRRGQEARLRCSPMKGHSHVYWYRQLPEEGLKFMVYLQKENIIDESGMPKERFSAEFPKEGPSILRIQQVVRGDSAAYFCASSPRGTVGTEAFFGQGTRLTVV.

The chain combines TRBV7-8 with TRBJ1-5; 9 nucleotides line up with TRBD1. Germline V gene sequence: CDR1 SGHVS, CDR2 FQNEAQ. The CDR3 sequence is 16 residues long. With V trimmed by 4 bases and J by 1 base, 5 bases remained unmatched. CDR3 residues: CASSSRDRVSNQPQHF. The CDR3 coding sequence is TGTGCCAGCAGCTCCCGGGACAGGGTAAGCAATCAGCCCCAGCATTTT.

This chain joins TRBV5-5 and TRBJ1-4, with unresolved D. The CDR3 runs to 12 residues. Germline assignment: CDR1 SGHKS and CDR2 YYEKEE (reference sequence). V was pared by 2 bases and J by 7 bases, with 6 bases between. CDR3 DNA: TGTGCCAGCAGCTTTTCCGGTGAAAAACTGTTTTTT. Translation gives CASSFSGEKLFF.